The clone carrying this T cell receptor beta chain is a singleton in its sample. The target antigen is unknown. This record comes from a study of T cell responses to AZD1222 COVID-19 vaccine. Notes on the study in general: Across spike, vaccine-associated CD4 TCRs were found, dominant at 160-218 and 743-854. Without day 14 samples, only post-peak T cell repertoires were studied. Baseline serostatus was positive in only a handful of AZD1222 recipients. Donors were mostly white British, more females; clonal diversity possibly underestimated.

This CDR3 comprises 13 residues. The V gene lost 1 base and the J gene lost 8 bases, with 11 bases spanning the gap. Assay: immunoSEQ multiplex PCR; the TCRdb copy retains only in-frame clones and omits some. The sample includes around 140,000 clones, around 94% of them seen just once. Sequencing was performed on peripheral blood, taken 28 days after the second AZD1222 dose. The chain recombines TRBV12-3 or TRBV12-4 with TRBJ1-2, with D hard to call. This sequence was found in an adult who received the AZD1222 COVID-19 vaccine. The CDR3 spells CASSLDVGNGYTF. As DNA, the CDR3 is TGTGCCAGCAGTTTAGACGTGGGGAACGGCTACACCTTC.